A selection of T cell receptor beta chains follows, all from one sample in a study of regulatory T cells in long-lasting Graves disease. TCRdb reanalysed the multiplex PCR reads using MiXCR and keeps one entry per CDR3 protein. The repertoire holds a few hundred thousand distinct CDR3 sequences, with around a fifth as singletons. Specimen: peripheral blood mononuclear cells (PBMCs), collected when the disease was refractory, from a patient treated with antithyroid drugs. The receptors stem from a female donor with Graves disease. Both conserved end residues are part of each CDR3. The order of the fields is J gene, D gene, V gene, CDR3 protein. A D gene is named only where the DNA matches it firmly.

TRBJ1-5	TRBD1	TRBV7-2	CASSSTGVIVQPQHF
TRBJ1-4	.	TRBV5-1	CASSYDTAGEKLFF
TRBJ2-5	.	TRBV4-3	CASSQDMGLESTQYF
TRBJ2-1	TRBD2	TRBV10-3	CAISGTSGRWGYNEQFF
TRBJ2-5	TRBD2	TRBV6-1	CASWVAGQETQYF
TRBJ2-2	.	TRBV28	CASSLSGALTGELFF
TRBJ2-4	TRBD2	TRBV5-1	CASSSGTTGNIQYF
TRBJ2-7	.	TRBV20-1	CSANTGNSYEQYF
TRBJ1-6	.	TRBV7-9	CASSLSPEDSPLHF
TRBJ2-4	TRBD2	TRBV14	CASSPRTSGSSTQYF
TRBJ2-2	TRBD2	TRBV6-5	CASSYSPWTSGRAEVTGELFF
TRBJ2-5	.	TRBV7-8	CASSLARAGTFPEETQYF
TRBJ1-2	.	TRBV27	CASSSSRVQGPVLDGYTF
TRBJ1-6	.	TRBV28	CASSYIRESPLHF
TRBJ2-7	.	TRBV6-5	CASSLGRGSSYEQYF
TRBJ2-7	.	TRBV20-1	CSAMWHGTTYEQYF
TRBJ2-2	TRBD1	TRBV30	CAWSVRRQGHGELFF
TRBJ1-2	.	TRBV6-1	CASSTFTNYGYTF
TRBJ1-2	TRBD1	TRBV7-2	CAGRDRGPDYGYTF